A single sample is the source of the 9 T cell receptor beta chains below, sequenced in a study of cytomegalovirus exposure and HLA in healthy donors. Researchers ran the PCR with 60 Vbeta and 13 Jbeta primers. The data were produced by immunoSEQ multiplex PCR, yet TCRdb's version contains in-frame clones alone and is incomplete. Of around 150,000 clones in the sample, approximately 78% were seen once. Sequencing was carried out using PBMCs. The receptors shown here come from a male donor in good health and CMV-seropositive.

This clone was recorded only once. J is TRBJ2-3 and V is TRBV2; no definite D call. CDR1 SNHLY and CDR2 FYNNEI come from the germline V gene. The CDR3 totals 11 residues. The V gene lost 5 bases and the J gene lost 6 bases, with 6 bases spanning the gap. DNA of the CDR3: TGTGCCAGCAGTCCGAGGGATACGCAGTATTTT. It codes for CASSPRDTQYF. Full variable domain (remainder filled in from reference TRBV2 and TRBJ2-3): EPEVTQTPSHQVTQMGQEVILRCVPISNHLYFYWYRQILGQKVEFLVSFYNNEISEKSEIFDDQFSVERPDGSNFTLKIRSTKLEDSAMYFCASSPRDTQYFGPGTRLTVL.

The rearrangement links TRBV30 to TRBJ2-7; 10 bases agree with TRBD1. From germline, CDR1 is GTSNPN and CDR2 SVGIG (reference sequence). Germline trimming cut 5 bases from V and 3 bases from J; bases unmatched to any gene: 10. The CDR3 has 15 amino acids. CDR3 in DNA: TGTGCCTGGGTACGGGGCGGACAGGGGGGCTACGAGCAGTACTTC. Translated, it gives CAWVRGGQGGYEQYF.

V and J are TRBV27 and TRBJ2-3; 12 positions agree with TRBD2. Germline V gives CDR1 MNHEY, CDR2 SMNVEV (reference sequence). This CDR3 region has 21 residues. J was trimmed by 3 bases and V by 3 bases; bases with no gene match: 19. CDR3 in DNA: TGTGCCAGCAGTTTTCGGCGCCCGGGACTAGCGGGTGTTAGCGCGACAGATACGCAGTATTTT. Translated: CASSFRRPGLAGVSATDTQYF.

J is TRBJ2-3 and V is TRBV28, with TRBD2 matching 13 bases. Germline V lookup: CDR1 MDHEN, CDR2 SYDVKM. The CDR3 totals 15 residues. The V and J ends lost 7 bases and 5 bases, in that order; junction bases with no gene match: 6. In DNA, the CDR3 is TGTGCCAGCACCTCACTAGCGGGAGGGGGAGATACGCAGTATTTT. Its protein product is CASTSLAGGGDTQYF.

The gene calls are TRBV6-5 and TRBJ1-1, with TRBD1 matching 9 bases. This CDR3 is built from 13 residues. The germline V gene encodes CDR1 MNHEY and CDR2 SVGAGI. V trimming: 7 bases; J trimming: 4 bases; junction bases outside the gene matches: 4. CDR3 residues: CASTRQGGTEAFF. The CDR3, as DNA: TGTGCCAGCACGAGACAGGGGGGCACTGAAGCTTTCTTT.

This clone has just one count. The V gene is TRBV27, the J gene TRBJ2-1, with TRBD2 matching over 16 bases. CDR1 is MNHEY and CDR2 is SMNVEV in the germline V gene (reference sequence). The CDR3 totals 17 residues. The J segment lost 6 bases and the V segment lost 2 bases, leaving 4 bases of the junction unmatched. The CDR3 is CASSLTGLAGGGNEQFF. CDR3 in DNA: TGTGCCAGCAGTTTAACGGGACTAGCGGGAGGGGGCAATGAGCAGTTCTTC.

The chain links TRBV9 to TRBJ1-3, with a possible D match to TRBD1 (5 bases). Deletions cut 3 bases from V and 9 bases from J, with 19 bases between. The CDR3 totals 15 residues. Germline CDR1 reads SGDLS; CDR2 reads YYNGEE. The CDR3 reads CASSASPPPQGTIYF. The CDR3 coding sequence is TGTGCCAGCAGCGCCTCACCGCCGCCTCAGGGCACCATATATTTT.

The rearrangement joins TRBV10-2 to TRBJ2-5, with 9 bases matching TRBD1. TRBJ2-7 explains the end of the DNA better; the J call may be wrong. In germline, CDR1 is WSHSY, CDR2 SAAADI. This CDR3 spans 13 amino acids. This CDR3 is CASRDRGAYEQYF. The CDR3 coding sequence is TGCGCCAGCAGGGACAGGGGAGCCTACGAGCAGTACTTC.

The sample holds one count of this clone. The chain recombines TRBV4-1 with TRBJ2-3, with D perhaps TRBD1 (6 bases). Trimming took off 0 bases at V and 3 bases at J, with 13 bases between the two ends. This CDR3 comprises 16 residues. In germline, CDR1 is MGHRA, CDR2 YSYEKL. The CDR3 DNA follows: TGCGCCAGCAGCCAAGACGGTGGGCAGGGGACAGATACGCAGTATTTT. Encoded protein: CASSQDGGQGTDTQYF.